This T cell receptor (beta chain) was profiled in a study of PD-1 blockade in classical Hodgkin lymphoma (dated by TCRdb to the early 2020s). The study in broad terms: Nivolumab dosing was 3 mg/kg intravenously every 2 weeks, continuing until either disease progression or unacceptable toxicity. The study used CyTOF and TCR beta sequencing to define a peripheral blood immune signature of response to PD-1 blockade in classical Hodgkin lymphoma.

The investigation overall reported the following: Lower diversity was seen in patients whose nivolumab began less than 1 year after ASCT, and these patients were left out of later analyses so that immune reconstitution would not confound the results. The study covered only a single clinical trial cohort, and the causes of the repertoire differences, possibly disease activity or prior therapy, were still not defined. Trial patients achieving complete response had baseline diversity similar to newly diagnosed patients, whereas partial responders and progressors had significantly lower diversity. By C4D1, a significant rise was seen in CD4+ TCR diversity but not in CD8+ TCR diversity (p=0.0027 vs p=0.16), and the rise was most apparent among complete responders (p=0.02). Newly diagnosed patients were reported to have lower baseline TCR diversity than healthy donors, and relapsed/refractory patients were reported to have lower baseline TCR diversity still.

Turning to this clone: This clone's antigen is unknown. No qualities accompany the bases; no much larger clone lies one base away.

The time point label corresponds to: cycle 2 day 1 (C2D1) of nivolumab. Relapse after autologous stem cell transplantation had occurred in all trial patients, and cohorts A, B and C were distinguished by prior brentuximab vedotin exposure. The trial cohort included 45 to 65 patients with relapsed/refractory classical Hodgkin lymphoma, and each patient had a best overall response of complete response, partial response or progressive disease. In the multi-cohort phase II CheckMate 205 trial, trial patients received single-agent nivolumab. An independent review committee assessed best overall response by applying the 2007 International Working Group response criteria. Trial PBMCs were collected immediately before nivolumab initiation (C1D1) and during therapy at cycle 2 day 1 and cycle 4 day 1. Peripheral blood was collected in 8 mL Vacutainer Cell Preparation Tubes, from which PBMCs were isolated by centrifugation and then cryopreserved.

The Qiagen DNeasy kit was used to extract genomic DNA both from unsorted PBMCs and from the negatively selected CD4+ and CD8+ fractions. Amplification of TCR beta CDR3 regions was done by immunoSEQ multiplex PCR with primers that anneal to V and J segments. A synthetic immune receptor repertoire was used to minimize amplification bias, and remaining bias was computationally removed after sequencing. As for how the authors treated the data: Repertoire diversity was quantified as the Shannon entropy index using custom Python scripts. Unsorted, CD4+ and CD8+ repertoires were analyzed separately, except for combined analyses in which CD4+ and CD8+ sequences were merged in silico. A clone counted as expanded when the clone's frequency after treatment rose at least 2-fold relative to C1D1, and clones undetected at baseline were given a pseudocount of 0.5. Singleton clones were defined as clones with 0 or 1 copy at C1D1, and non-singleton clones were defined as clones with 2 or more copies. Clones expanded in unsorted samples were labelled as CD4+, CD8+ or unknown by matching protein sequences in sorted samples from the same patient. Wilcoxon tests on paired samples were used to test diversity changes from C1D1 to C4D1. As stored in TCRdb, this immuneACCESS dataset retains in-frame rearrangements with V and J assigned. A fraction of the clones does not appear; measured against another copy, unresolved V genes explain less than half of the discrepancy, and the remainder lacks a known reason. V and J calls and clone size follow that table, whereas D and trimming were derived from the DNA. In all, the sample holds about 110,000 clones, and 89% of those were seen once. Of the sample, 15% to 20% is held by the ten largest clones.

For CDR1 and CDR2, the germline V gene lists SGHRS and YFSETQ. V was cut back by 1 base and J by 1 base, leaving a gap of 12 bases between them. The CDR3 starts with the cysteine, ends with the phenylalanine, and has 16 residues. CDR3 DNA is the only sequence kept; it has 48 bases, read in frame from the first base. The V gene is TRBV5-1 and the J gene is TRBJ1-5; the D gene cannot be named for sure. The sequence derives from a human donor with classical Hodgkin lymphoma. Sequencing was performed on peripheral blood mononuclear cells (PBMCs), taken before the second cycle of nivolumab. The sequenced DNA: TGCGCCAGCAGCTTGAATGGCCCGGGAAGCAATCAGCCCCAGCATTTT. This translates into CASSLNGPGSNQPQHF. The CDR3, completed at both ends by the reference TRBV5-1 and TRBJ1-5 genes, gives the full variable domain KAGVTQTPRYLIKTRGQQVTLSCSPISGHRSVSWYQQTPGQGLQFLFEYFSETQRNKGNFPGRFSGRQFSNSRSEMNVSTLELGDSALYLCASSLNGPGSNQPQHFGDGTRLSIL.